The rows below give T cell receptor beta chains drawn from one sample of a study of T-cell memory formation after mild COVID-19. TCRdb re-derived calls from the 5' RACE reads in MiXCR, one entry per CDR3 protein. The sample carries a few hundred thousand distinct CDR3 sequences, around 15% recorded once. Sequences were obtained from PBMCs or a T cell subset sorted from them (not recorded which). The origin of the receptors is a man between 18 and 29 years old who had mild COVID-19 (a few samples of this study predate the infection). Cell type and time point are not known. Each CDR3 is given with its conserved first and last residue. D genes are given only for firm matches. Rows give clone size only sometimes, using once, few, many, or a class for an expanded clone.

CDR3 protein: CASSPSGLNTGELFF; CDR3 DNA: TGTGCCAGCAGCCCTAGCGGATTGAACACCGGGGAGCTGTTTTTT; CDR3 length: 15; V gene: TRBV7-2; J gene: TRBJ2-2; D gene: TRBD2; clone size: many
CDR3 protein: CASSRNRGSGNTIYF; CDR3 DNA: TGCGCCAGCAGCCGGAACAGGGGATCTGGAAACACCATATATTTT; CDR3 length: 15; V gene: TRBV4-1; J gene: TRBJ1-3; D gene: TRBD1; clone size: few
CDR3 protein: CASSYSTPRGAFGYTF; CDR3 DNA: TGTGCCAGCAGTTACTCGACCCCCAGGGGGGCATTCGGCTACACCTTC; CDR3 length: 16; V gene: TRBV6-5; J gene: TRBJ1-2; D gene: TRBD1; clone size: -
CDR3 protein: CASSQQLAEAFF; CDR3 DNA: TGTGCCAGCAGCCAACAACTTGCTGAAGCTTTCTTT; CDR3 length: 12; V gene: TRBV14; J gene: TRBJ1-1; D gene: -; clone size: -
CDR3 protein: CASSLRSGLNEKLFF; CDR3 DNA: TGTGCCAGCAGCTTAAGATCAGGACTTAATGAAAAACTGTTTTTT; CDR3 length: 15; V gene: TRBV7-9; J gene: TRBJ1-4; D gene: -; clone size: few
CDR3 protein: CATQVQETQYF; CDR3 DNA: TGTGCCACCCAGGTTCAGGAGACCCAGTACTTC; CDR3 length: 11; V gene: TRBV10-3; J gene: TRBJ2-5; D gene: -; clone size: -
CDR3 protein: CASSGTDTYEQYF; CDR3 DNA: TGTGCCAGCAGTGGGACAGACACCTACGAGCAGTACTTC; CDR3 length: 13; V gene: TRBV7-9; J gene: TRBJ2-7; D gene: TRBD1; clone size: few
CDR3 protein: CASSLQYRDTDTQYF; CDR3 DNA: TGTGCCAGCAGTTTACAATATAGGGATACAGATACGCAGTATTTT; CDR3 length: 15; V gene: TRBV28; J gene: TRBJ2-3; D gene: -; clone size: -
CDR3 protein: CASSPSGDVTQYF; CDR3 DNA: TGTGCCAGCAGCCCTAGCGGGGACGTGACCCAGTACTTC; CDR3 length: 13; V gene: TRBV3-1; J gene: TRBJ2-5; D gene: TRBD2; clone size: -
CDR3 protein: CASSASLSSMANTGELFF; CDR3 DNA: TGTGCCAGCAGCGCCTCCCTCAGCTCGATGGCGAACACCGGGGAGCTGTTTTTT; CDR3 length: 18; V gene: TRBV9; J gene: TRBJ2-2; D gene: -; clone size: -
CDR3 protein: CASSGETQYF; CDR3 DNA: TGTGCCAGTAGTGGGGAGACCCAGTACTTC; CDR3 length: 10; V gene: TRBV5-1; J gene: TRBJ2-5; D gene: -; clone size: many
CDR3 protein: CASSPTGASQETQYF; CDR3 DNA: TGTGCCAGCAGTCCCACAGGGGCAAGCCAAGAGACCCAGTACTTC; CDR3 length: 15; V gene: TRBV6-5; J gene: TRBJ2-5; D gene: TRBD1; clone size: few
CDR3 protein: CSAPWAGGPADTQYF; CDR3 DNA: TGCAGTGCTCCCTGGGCGGGGGGGCCGGCAGATACGCAGTATTTT; CDR3 length: 15; V gene: TRBV20-1; J gene: TRBJ2-3; D gene: TRBD2; clone size: many
CDR3 protein: CASILQGLSSGNTIYF; CDR3 DNA: TGTGCCAGCATCCTACAGGGCCTGAGCTCTGGAAACACCATATATTTT; CDR3 length: 16; V gene: TRBV12-3/TRBV12-4; J gene: TRBJ1-3; D gene: -; clone size: few
CDR3 protein: CASRTFDRRRAIIDTEAFF; CDR3 DNA: TGTGCCAGCAGGACCTTCGACAGGCGTCGCGCGATTATAGACACCGAAGCTTTCTTT; CDR3 length: 19; V gene: TRBV27; J gene: TRBJ1-1; D gene: -; clone size: few
CDR3 protein: CASSQDGRVTEAFF; CDR3 DNA: TGTGCCAGCAGCCAAGATGGGAGGGTCACTGAAGCTTTCTTT; CDR3 length: 14; V gene: TRBV3-1; J gene: TRBJ1-1; D gene: -; clone size: few
CDR3 protein: CASSIDRGELFF; CDR3 DNA: TGCGCCAGCAGCATCGACAGGGGGGAGCTGTTTTTT; CDR3 length: 12; V gene: TRBV5-1; J gene: TRBJ2-2; D gene: -; clone size: -
CDR3 protein: CASSVRGITGELFF; CDR3 DNA: TGTGCCAGCAGTGTCAGGGGGATCACCGGGGAGCTGTTTTTT; CDR3 length: 14; V gene: TRBV12-3/TRBV12-4; J gene: TRBJ2-2; D gene: TRBD1; clone size: -
CDR3 protein: CASSPGVGNQPQHF; CDR3 DNA: TGCGCCAGCAGCCCCGGTGTTGGGAATCAGCCCCAGCATTTT; CDR3 length: 14; V gene: TRBV5-1; J gene: TRBJ1-5; D gene: -; clone size: few
CDR3 protein: CSVMTGQISYEQYF; CDR3 DNA: TGCAGCGTAATGACGGGACAGATCTCCTACGAGCAGTACTTC; CDR3 length: 14; V gene: TRBV29-1; J gene: TRBJ2-7; D gene: TRBD1; clone size: -
CDR3 protein: CASSLIGGWDEKLFF; CDR3 DNA: TGTGCCAGCAGTTTGATCGGGGGGTGGGATGAAAAACTGTTTTTT; CDR3 length: 15; V gene: TRBV27; J gene: TRBJ1-4; D gene: -; clone size: -
CDR3 protein: CASSLGPSGVDEQFF; CDR3 DNA: TGTGCCAGCAGCTTAGGTCCTAGCGGGGTCGATGAGCAGTTCTTC; CDR3 length: 15; V gene: TRBV11-2; J gene: TRBJ2-1; D gene: TRBD2; clone size: few
CDR3 protein: CASSLWAAGGTDTQYF; CDR3 DNA: TGTGCCAGCAGCTTATGGGCAGCGGGAGGCACAGATACGCAGTATTTT; CDR3 length: 16; V gene: TRBV7-2; J gene: TRBJ2-3; D gene: TRBD2; clone size: -
CDR3 protein: CASSWGPVGEGETQYF; CDR3 DNA: TGCGCCAGCAGCTGGGGGCCCGTTGGGGAAGGGGAGACCCAGTACTTC; CDR3 length: 16; V gene: TRBV5-1; J gene: TRBJ2-5; D gene: -; clone size: -
CDR3 protein: CASSLDRELDTQYF; CDR3 DNA: TGTGCCAGCAGCCTCGACAGGGAACTAGATACGCAGTATTTT; CDR3 length: 14; V gene: TRBV11-2; J gene: TRBJ2-3; D gene: TRBD1; clone size: many
CDR3 protein: CASSFRGPGYGYTF; CDR3 DNA: TGTGCCAGCAGCTTCAGGGGTCCTGGGTATGGCTACACCTTC; CDR3 length: 14; V gene: TRBV7-2; J gene: TRBJ1-2; D gene: -; clone size: few
CDR3 protein: CASSPDRFISYNEQFF; CDR3 DNA: TGCGCCAGCAGCCCAGACAGGTTCATCTCCTACAATGAGCAGTTCTTC; CDR3 length: 16; V gene: TRBV4-3; J gene: TRBJ2-1; D gene: -; clone size: -